These 18 T cell receptor beta chains were all obtained from the same sample, sequenced in a study of blood T cell repertoires in COVID-19. Profiled with immunoSEQ multiplex PCR; TCRdb holds only in-frame clones, not every one. Of approximately 150,000 clones listed, approximately 90% were seen once; the top ten hold 8% to 9%. Sequencing input: peripheral blood. Source of these receptors: a woman aged 45-65 years with active or convalescent COVID-19.

Turning to this clone: Different DNA sequences within this sample yield the same CDR3. V is TRBV19 and J is TRBJ2-7; D might be TRBD2 (6 bases). Trimming left V 1 base short and J 3 bases short, with 7 bases between. The CDR3 length is 13 residues. Per the germline V gene, CDR1 is LNHDA and CDR2 is SQIVND (reference sequence). The CDR3 DNA reads TGTGCCAGTAGTATAGGGGGAGGCTACGAGCAGTACTTC. Its protein product is CASSIGGGYEQYF.

This clone was detected a few times. The chain uses TRBV11-1 and TRBJ1-1, with 8 bases aligning to TRBD1. V trimming: 5 bases; J trimming: 0 bases; junction bases outside the gene matches: 8. This CDR3 comprises 16 residues. CDR1 is SGHAT, CDR2 FQDESV, per germline (reference sequence). Here the CDR3 DNA reads TGTGCCAGCAGCCCCTGGGACAGGAGCATGAACACTGAAGCTTTCTTT. Its protein product is CASSPWDRSMNTEAFF.

The rearrangement joins TRBV6-5 to TRBJ1-1; D possibly corresponds to TRBD1 (5 bases). The germline V gene encodes CDR1 MNHEY and CDR2 SVGAGI. V lost 2 bases, J lost 1 base, and 11 bases lay in between. CDR3 length: 15 amino acids. The CDR3 nucleotides are TGTGCCAGCAGTTACGTTGACAGCCGGAACACTGAAGCTTTCTTT. Amino acid sequence: CASSYVDSRNTEAFF.

The gene calls are TRBV28 and TRBJ2-7; 8 bases map to TRBD2. The CDR3 totals 13 residues. V was clipped by 3 bases and J by 12 bases; unmatched bases: 10. Germline lookup yields CDR1 MDHEN and CDR2 SYDVKM. DNA of the CDR3: TGTGCCAGCAGTTTTCAGCGGGAGACGACTAGGTACTTC. Protein product: CASSFQRETTRYF. The variable domain in full, with the rest retrieved from reference TRBV28 and TRBJ2-7, is DVKVTQSSRYLVKRTGEKVFLECVQDMDHENMFWYRQDPGLGLRLIYFSYDVKMKEKGDIPEGYSVSREKKERFSLILESASTNQTSMYLCASSFQRETTRYFGPGTRLTVT.

This chain uses TRBV6-6 with TRBJ1-5, with 10 bases aligning to TRBD1. The CDR3 is made up of 18 amino acids. Losses at the gene ends were 5 bases for V and 0 bases for J; bases not matched to a gene: 10. Per germline, CDR1 MNHNY and CDR2 SVGAGI (reference sequence). Here the CDR3 DNA reads TGTGCCAGCAGTCGGGGGGACAGGGGAATGTATAGCAATCAGCCCCAGCATTTT. It encodes CASSRGDRGMYSNQPQHF.

The chain employs TRBV6-4 and TRBJ2-3; the D gene is possibly TRBD2 (6 bases). Deletions cut 3 bases from V and 4 bases from J, with 14 bases between. The germline V gene encodes CDR1 MRHNA and CDR2 SNTAGT. The CDR3 runs to 15 residues. The CDR3 loop is CASSEFLWGADTQYF. CDR3 nucleotide sequence: TGTGCCAGCAGTGAATTCCTATGGGGGGCAGATACGCAGTATTTT.

This chain connects TRBV7-2 to TRBJ1-2; perhaps TRBD1 as D (6 bases). V was pared by 4 bases and J by 1 base, with 13 bases between. CDR1 and CDR2 (germline): SGHTA, FQGNSA. The CDR3 extends over 15 amino acids. CDR3 sequence (DNA): TGTGCCAGCAGCTACGCATCAGGGGTTAACTATGGCTACACCTTC. Translating gives CASSYASGVNYGYTF.

The chain couples TRBV19 to TRBJ2-7; possibly TRBD1 for D (5 bases). Per germline, CDR1 LNHDA and CDR2 SQIVND (reference sequence). CDR3 length: 13 residues. V dropped 3 bases and J dropped 3 bases, with 9 bases sitting between them. Here the CDR3 reads CASSISQGYEQYF. CDR3 in DNA: TGTGCCAGTAGTATTAGCCAGGGCTACGAGCAGTACTTC.

CDR3 DNA sequence: TGTGCCAGCAGCGTAGGCGGGGGCGCTAAGAACACTGAAGCTTTCTTT. This codes for CASSVGGGAKNTEAFF. J is TRBJ1-1 and V is TRBV9; a possible D gene is TRBD1 (6 bases). From germline, CDR1 is SGDLS and CDR2 YYNGEE. V shed 0 bases and J shed 1 base, with 13 bases lying between them. The CDR3 contains 16 residues.

J is TRBJ2-1 and V is TRBV7-8, with 7 bases lining up with TRBD2. Germline CDR1 SGHVS, CDR2 FQNEAQ. With 4 bases clipped from V and 6 bases from J, the junction kept 3 bases outside the gene matches. The CDR3 consists of 13 residues. The CDR3 protein is CASSWLAVNEQFF. DNA for the CDR3: TGTGCCAGCAGCTGGCTAGCGGTCAATGAGCAGTTCTTC.

This chain connects TRBV6-5 to TRBJ2-7; 12 nucleotides align to TRBD1. The germline V gene has CDR1 MNHEY and CDR2 SVGAGI. V shed 4 bases, J shed 5 bases, and the junction held 6 bases outside the gene matches. CDR3 length: 15 residues. The CDR3 DNA reads as TGTGCCAGCAGTTTCGGGACAGGGGGCTTTAACGAGCAGTACTTC. Translated: CASSFGTGGFNEQYF.

This sequence joins TRBV14 and TRBJ1-1; TRBD1 matches at 7 bases. Per the germline V gene, CDR1 is SGHDN and CDR2 is FVKESK. Losses at the gene ends were 2 bases for V and 4 bases for J; bases not matched to a gene: 4. This CDR3 has 14 residues. CDR3 DNA: TGTGCCAGCAGCCAATTACAGGGGAGCACTGAAGCTTTCTTT. Its protein is CASSQLQGSTEAFF.

The V and J genes are TRBV5-8 and TRBJ1-2; D call uncertain. Germline V lookup: CDR1 SGHTS, CDR2 YDEGEE. The CDR3 is 12 amino acids. V lost 2 bases to trimming and J lost 2 bases, with 4 bases between them. The chain's CDR3 is CASSLQNYGYTF. As DNA, the CDR3 is TGTGCCAGCAGCTTACAGAACTATGGCTACACCTTC.

The gene calls are TRBV7-8 and TRBJ2-7; 10 positions match TRBD1. The germline V gene has CDR1 SGHVS and CDR2 FQNEAQ. This CDR3 contains 16 residues. V gave up 2 bases and J gave up 3 bases; unmatched junction bases: 7. CDR3 bases: TGTGCCAGCAGCTTAAGGGGGGGGACAGGGGTCTACGAGCAGTACTTC. Translation: CASSLRGGTGVYEQYF.

The chain couples TRBV30 to TRBJ1-6; weak D call: TRBD1 (6 bases). This CDR3 region has 14 residues. CDR1 GTSNPN and CDR2 SVGIG come from the germline V gene (reference sequence). Trimming cost V 1 base and J 8 bases, with 12 bases left between them. CDR3 nucleotides: TGTGCCTGGAGTGGGGGGCTCGGGGATTCACCCCTCCACTTT. Amino acids: CAWSGGLGDSPLHF.

The chain is built from TRBV12-5 and TRBJ1-1; no clear D. The V gene's germline CDR1 is LGHNT and CDR2 FRNRAP. The CDR3 has 10 amino acids. V was clipped by 6 bases and J by 11 bases, with 10 bases between them. The CDR3 nucleotides are TGTGCTAGTGGCTTTCGACTCGCTTTCTTT. It specifies CASGFRLAFF. Combining the CDR3 with reference TRBV12-5 and TRBJ1-1 gives the whole variable domain DARVTQTPRHKVTEMGQEVTMRCQPILGHNTVFWYRQTMMQGLELLAYFRNRAPLDDSGMPKDRFSAEMPDATLATLKIQPSEPRDSAVYFCASGFRLAFFGQGTRLTVV.

This chain uses TRBV11-2 with TRBJ1-1; D is possibly TRBD1 (5 bases). V was pared by 6 bases and J by 1 base, with 12 bases between. The CDR3 length is 14 residues. In germline, CDR1 is SGHAT, CDR2 FQNNGV. CDR3 nucleotides: TGTGCCAGCAGGGTTCATACAGGGAACACTGAAGCTTTCTTT. Translated: CASRVHTGNTEAFF.

The chain uses TRBV12-3 or TRBV12-4 and TRBJ1-4, with 7 bases matching TRBD1. After removal of 3 bases from V and 8 bases from J, the junction contained 3 bases not matched to a gene. The CDR3 consists of 13 residues. This CDR3 reads CASSFGTAEKLFF. The CDR3 DNA reads as TGTGCCAGCAGTTTCGGGACAGCAGAAAAACTGTTTTTT.